What follows is one T cell receptor (beta chain) and its context. No antigen is known for it. Germline CDR1 and CDR2: SGHTA and FQGNSA. Trimming took off 1 base at V and 4 bases at J, with 10 bases between the two ends. This CDR3 contains 14 residues. These data belong to a study of T-cell reconstitution after alpha-beta-depleted transplantation in children. The study's findings and limits: At day 60, the high TCRbeta diversity found in some patients originated from recipient T cells and thymic progenitors that had survived.

Unique molecular identifiers tagged the TCRbeta library. TCRdb passed the PCR reads through MiXCR, listing each CDR3 protein once. The repertoire holds hundreds of thousands of distinct CDR3 sequences, with more than 20% as singletons. Source: PBMCs, mostly from graft donor cells, taken 360 days after TCRalphabeta/CD19-depleted stem cell transplant. The sequence came from a boy under two years old who had a stem cell transplant for acute myeloid leukemia, so the T cells may come from the graft donor. The V and J genes are TRBV7-2 and TRBJ1-2, with unresolved D. The CDR3 bases are TGTGCCAGCAGCTTAGTGCCAGAGATCTATGGCTACACCTTC. This translates into CASSLVPEIYGYTF.